What follows is one T cell receptor (beta chain) and its context. Its antigen specificity is not known. Base qualities were left out, and no much larger clone turns up one base away. The data derive from a study of glioma-infiltrating T cells (TCRdb year 2016). Regarding the research as a whole: TCR alpha- and beta-chain repertoires were sequenced from glioma tissue, non-neoplastic brain tissue and matched peripheral blood mononuclear cells. Each tissue-infiltrating repertoire was compared with the same patient's peripheral blood repertoire to measure divergence between tissue and blood T-cell populations. Three low-grade glioma patients, several primary glioblastoma patients, and three non-glioma patients who contributed non-neoplastic brain tissue made up the paired cohort. Overall results and qualifications from the work: VJ-independent divergence between tissue and blood was below expectation in non-neoplastic patients but above expectation in all gliomas, especially low-grade gliomas. Only a very small number of CDR3 sequences turned up in both tissue and blood, a result put down to high CDR3 diversity combined with limited sampling. Small numbers underpinned the group comparisons: several glioblastoma patients, three low-grade glioma patients and three non-neoplastic patients.

The iRepertoire nested amplicon-rescue multiplex PCR (arm-PCR) platform was used to amplify TCR alpha and beta CDR3 regions from RNA. One-step reverse transcription and amplification used roughly 95-450 ng of tissue mRNA or PBMC total RNA as input. Following bead purification, Illumina adapters were added by a secondary multiplex PCR, and the libraries were gel-purified between 200 and 400 bp. The libraries contained internal 6-nucleotide barcodes that were used for demultiplexing. The libraries were sequenced on an Illumina MiSeq using 2x220 or 2x250 nucleotide paired-end reads. Processing in the source paper ran as follows. Paired reads were merged using FLASH 1.2.11 and aligned with BWA-MEM to the GRCh37 human genome, and TRA and TRB reads were then extracted. An IMGT-derived reference of cassette sequences and CDR3 motifs, with pseudogenes included, was used for V and J assignment. Three-frame translation of reads was performed, and productive CDR3s were defined as those with a C...FGXG motif and no stop codons. A clonotype was defined as a unique combination of a V-J cassette pair and a CDR3 amino acid sequence. Filtering of reads was based on Hamming distance, with the threshold set by the sequence error rate of each sample in mapped regions. The public reads were reanalyzed by TCRdb: fastp trimming at Q25, MiXCR alignment, in-frame beta chains only. For every CDR3 protein sequence, its rows merge into one entry that carries the most common genes and DNA. It is TCRdb's table, rather than the study itself, that gives the V and J calls and clone size. The sample data list around 190,000 distinct CDR3 sequences, and around 45% of these were observed just once. Jointly, the top ten make up around 5.2% of the sample.

The CDR3 measures 16 amino acids from cysteine to phenylalanine. Just the 48-base CDR3 DNA is kept, in frame starting at base 1. Sequences KGHSH (CDR1) and LQKENI (CDR2) are obtained from the germline V gene. Trimming removed 2 bases from V and 0 bases from J, leaving 11 bases between the germline ends. The chain is made from TRBV18 and TRBJ1-5, with the D gene too uncertain to name. The sequenced sample consisted of glioma tissue, nonneoplastic brain tissue, or PBMCs (not recorded which). The sequence derives from a human donor with low-grade glioma or glioblastoma, undergoing nonglioma brain surgery, or in good health (not recorded which). CDR3 reads: CASSPRPPNSNQPQHF. In nucleotides, the sequence is TGTGCCAGCTCACCAAGGCCCCCTAATAGCAATCAGCCCCAGCATTTT. Extended through the reference TRBV18 and TRBJ1-5 proteins, this CDR3 yields the full variable domain: NAGVMQNPRHLVRRRGQEARLRCSPMKGHSHVYWYRQLPEEGLKFMVYLQKENIIDESGMPKERFSAEFPKEGPSILRIQQVVRGDSAAYFCASSPRPPNSNQPQHFGDGTRLSIL.